These 11 T cell receptor beta chains were sequenced from one sample in a study of T cells in Graves' hyperthyroidism and ophthalmopathy. Regions amplified from RNA transcripts were the TCR beta CDR3 regions. The study used the HTBI primer set for a first-round RT-PCR of the TCR CDR3. Each CDR3 protein gets one entry after TCRdb re-called the multiplex PCR reads with MiXCR. The sample lists more than 550,000 distinct CDR3 sequences; roughly 46% were seen once. Sequenced input: peripheral blood or thyroid tissue (not recorded which). The receptors were gathered from an adult man with Graves' disease, either hyperthyroidism or ophthalmopathy (not recorded which).

As DNA, the CDR3 is TGTGCCAGCAGCTTAGGACGGGACACCATATATTTT. The encoded protein is CASSLGRDTIYF. V gene TRBV7-8 combines with J gene TRBJ1-3; D uncertain. The CDR3 covers 12 residues. Between the trimmed V and J ends, which lost 1 base and 8 bases, there was a span of 6 bases. Germline V gene lookup returns CDR1 SGHVS and CDR2 FQNEAQ.

To note about this clonotype: Given a much more abundant clone one base away, this may be a read error. V is TRBV29-1 and J is TRBJ1-5; D gene uncertain. The germline V gene encodes CDR1 SQVTM and CDR2 ANQGSEA. The CDR3 sequence is 13 residues long. Trimming removed 4 bases at V and 9 bases at J, with 16 bases between. CDR3 nucleotides: TGCAGCGTTGGGTGGGTCCCCTCGGGGCCCCAGCATTTT. This translates into CSVGWVPSGPQHF.

The chain links TRBV20-1 to TRBJ1-5, with unresolved D. The germline gives CDR1 DFQATT, CDR2 SNEGSKA (reference sequence). The CDR3 is made up of 16 amino acids. Between the trimmed V and J ends, which lost 3 bases and 6 bases, there was a span of 21 bases. The CDR3: CSARREGITELQPQHF. CDR3 coding DNA: TGCAGTGCTAGGCGGGAAGGGATCACTGAGCTTCAGCCCCAGCATTTT.

The gene calls are TRBV20-1 and TRBJ1-1; no definite D call. This CDR3 contains 14 residues. CDR1 DFQATT and CDR2 SNEGSKA come from the germline V gene (reference sequence). Trimming shortened V by 6 bases and J by 1 base, and 15 bases separated the two germline ends. The CDR3 is CSASSLAENTEAFF. In nucleotides, the CDR3 is TGCAGTGCCAGCAGTTTAGCTGAGAACACTGAAGCTTTCTTT.

In this sample, this clonotype turned up many times. The chain combines TRBV7-9 with TRBJ1-5, with 8 bases aligning to TRBD1. The CDR3 consists of 13 residues. CDR1 and CDR2 (germline): SEHNR, FQNEAQ (reference sequence). J was trimmed by 7 bases and V by 5 bases; bases with no gene match: 4. CDR3 bases: TGTGCCAGCAGCCAGGGGGCGCGGCAGCCCCAGCATTTT. This encodes CASSQGARQPQHF.

Comment on this clonotype: Mismatch with germline at one junction end may stem from a read error. This chain joins TRBV10-3 and TRBJ1-6, with TRBD1 matching 7 bases. Per the germline V gene, CDR1 is ENHRY and CDR2 is SYGVKD. This CDR3 contains 15 residues. This CDR3 reads CASSYRDRKYSPLHF. The CDR3 coding sequence is TGTGCCAGCAGTTACCGGGACAGAAAATATTCACCCCTCCACTTT.

This chain joins TRBV19 and TRBJ1-1; D unresolved. In germline, CDR1 is LNHDA, CDR2 SQIVND (reference sequence). V lost 1 base and J lost 0, with 6 bases in between. The CDR3 has 14 residues. CDR3 sequence reads: CASSIATMNTEAFF. For the CDR3, the DNA is TGTGCCAGTAGTATAGCCACCATGAACACTGAAGCTTTCTTT.

CDR3 protein: CASSPLGKDGRGYTF. For the CDR3, the DNA is TGCGCCAGCAGCCCACTCGGGAAAGACGGTCGAGGCTACACCTTC. V and J are TRBV5-1 and TRBJ1-2; no reliable D call. The V end lost 4 bases, the J end lost 8 bases, and 21 bases lay between the germline ends. This CDR3 is 15 amino acids long. The V gene's germline CDR1 is SGHRS and CDR2 YFSETQ.

CDR3 protein: CAISESSGTGNTEAFF. Written as DNA, the CDR3 is TGTGCCATCAGTGAGTCTTCGGGGACAGGGAACACTGAAGCTTTCTTT. The rearrangement joins TRBV10-3 to TRBJ1-1; 8 nucleotides agree with TRBD1. After removal of 0 bases from V and 1 base from J, the junction contained 4 bases not matched to a gene. The CDR3 covers 16 residues. The germline V gene has CDR1 ENHRY and CDR2 SYGVKD.

The chain joins TRBV20-1 to TRBJ2-5, with 14 bases lining up with TRBD2. This CDR3 is built from 18 residues. V dropped 0 bases and J dropped 5; count of bases not matched to a gene: 11. Per the germline V gene, CDR1 is DFQATT and CDR2 is SNEGSKA (reference sequence). CDR3 sequence reads: CSAREPPGLAGAGETQYF. CDR3 nucleotide sequence: TGCAGTGCTAGAGAACCCCCGGGACTAGCGGGAGCGGGCGAGACCCAGTACTTC.

In the case of this clonotype: A much larger clone lies a single base off, so this may be a read error. The CDR3 DNA reads as TGTGCCAGCCGGGGACTAGCCAACACCGGGGGGCTGTTTTTT. It yields the protein CASRGLANTGGLFF. The chain carries TRBV7-2 and TRBJ2-2; 9 nucleotides line up with TRBD2. This CDR3 has 14 amino acids. CDR1 is SGHTA, CDR2 FQGNSA, per germline.